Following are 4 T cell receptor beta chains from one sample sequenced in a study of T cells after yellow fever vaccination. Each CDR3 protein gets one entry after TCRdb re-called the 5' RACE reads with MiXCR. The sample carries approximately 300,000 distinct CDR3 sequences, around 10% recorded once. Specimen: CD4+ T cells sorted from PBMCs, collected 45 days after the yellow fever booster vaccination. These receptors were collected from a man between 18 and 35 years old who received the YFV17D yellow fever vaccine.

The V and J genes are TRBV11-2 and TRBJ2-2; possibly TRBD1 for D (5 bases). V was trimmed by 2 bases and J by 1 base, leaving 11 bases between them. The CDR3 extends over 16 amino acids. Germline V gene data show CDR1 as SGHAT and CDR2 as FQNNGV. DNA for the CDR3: TGTGCCAGCAGCTTAATCCAGGGCCTGAACACCGGGGAGCTGTTTTTT. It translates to CASSLIQGLNTGELFF.

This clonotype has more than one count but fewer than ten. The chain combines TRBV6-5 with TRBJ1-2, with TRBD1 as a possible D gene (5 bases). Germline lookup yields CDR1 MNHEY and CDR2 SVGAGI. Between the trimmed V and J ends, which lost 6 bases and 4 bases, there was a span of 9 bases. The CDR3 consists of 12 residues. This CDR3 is CASRSRVYGYTF. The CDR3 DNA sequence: TGTGCCAGCAGGAGCAGGGTCTATGGCTACACCTTC.

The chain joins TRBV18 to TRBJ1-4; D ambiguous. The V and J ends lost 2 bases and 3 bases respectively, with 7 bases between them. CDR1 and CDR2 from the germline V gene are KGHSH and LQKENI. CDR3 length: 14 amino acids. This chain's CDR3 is CASSPAGPNEKLFF. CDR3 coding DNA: TGTGCCAGCTCACCAGCGGGCCCTAATGAAAAACTGTTTTTT.

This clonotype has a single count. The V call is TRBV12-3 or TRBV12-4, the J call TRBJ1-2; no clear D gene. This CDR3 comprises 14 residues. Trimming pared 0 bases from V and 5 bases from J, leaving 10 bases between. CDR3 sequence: CASSLAGNPYGYTF. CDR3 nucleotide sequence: TGTGCCAGCAGTTTAGCGGGGAATCCGTATGGCTACACCTTC.